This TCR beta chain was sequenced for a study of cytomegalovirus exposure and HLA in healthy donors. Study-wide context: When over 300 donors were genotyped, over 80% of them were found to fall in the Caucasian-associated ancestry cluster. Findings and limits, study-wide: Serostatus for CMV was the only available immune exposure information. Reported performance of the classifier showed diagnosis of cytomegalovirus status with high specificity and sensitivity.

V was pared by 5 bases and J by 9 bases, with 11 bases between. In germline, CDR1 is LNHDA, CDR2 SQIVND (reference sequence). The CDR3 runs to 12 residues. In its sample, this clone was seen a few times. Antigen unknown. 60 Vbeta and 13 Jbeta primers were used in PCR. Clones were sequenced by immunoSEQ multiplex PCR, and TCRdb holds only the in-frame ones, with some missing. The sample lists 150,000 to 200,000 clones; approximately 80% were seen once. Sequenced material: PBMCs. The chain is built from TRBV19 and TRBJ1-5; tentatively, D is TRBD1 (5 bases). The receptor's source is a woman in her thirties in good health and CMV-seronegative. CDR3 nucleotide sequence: TGTGCCAGTAGTTCCTACGGGGGGCCCCAGCATTTT. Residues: CASSSYGGPQHF.